This TCR beta chain was found in a study of regulatory T cells in long-lasting Graves disease. Overall study results and limits: Newly diagnosed patients shared 950 to 1,000 public clonotypes; persistent patients shared about 2,700.

Described time point: newly diagnosed GD, antithyroid drugs for less than 3 months. Preparation of the TCR library used RNA extracted from PBMCs. Remarks on this clonotype: Its antigen is still unknown.

CDR3 length equals 15 residues. Germline V lookup: CDR1 LNHDA, CDR2 SQIVND (reference sequence). V was trimmed by 5 bases and J by 0 bases, leaving 12 bases between them. TCR beta libraries were built with iRepertoire HTBI primers and Arm-PCR of CDR3 regions. TCRdb re-called the multiplex PCR reads through MiXCR, storing one row per CDR3 protein. Of 300,000 to 400,000 distinct CDR3 sequences listed, about a sixth are singletons. The receptor was isolated from a female donor with Graves disease. The source was peripheral blood mononuclear cells (PBMCs), collected at new diagnosis, from a patient treated with antithyroid drugs. J is TRBJ2-3 and V is TRBV19; maybe TRBD1 (5 bases). In DNA, the CDR3 is TGTGCCAGTAGTGTCCAGGGTTCTAGCACAGATACGCAGTATTTT. It specifies CASSVQGSSTDTQYF.